This T cell receptor (beta chain) was retrieved from a study of blood T cell repertoires in COVID-19 (dated by TCRdb to about 2020). Study-level background: The collaborator samples originated in the United States, Italy and Spain and spanned the acute and convalescent phases of COVID-19. The material from the prospective study consisted of cDNA or gDNA derived from T cells, B-cell-depleted T cells, or PBMCs. Deeply sampled blood TCRbeta repertoires from subjects exposed to, actively infected with, or recovered from COVID-19 were included in the dataset. The repertoires were made available in a free public database intended to serve as a resource for research on the immune response to SARS-CoV-2. Samples came from the ongoing ImmuneRACE study (first 160 participants) plus 1,254 subjects from 6 global collaborators. Nearly every sample came with metadata listing a de-identified subject ID, COVID-19 status, age in years and sex. Where available, HLA class I and class II types were obtained from metadata supplied by the sample provider rather than from assay-based typing.

TCRbeta CDR3 regions were amplified from genomic DNA by means of the immunoSEQ Assay, a bias-controlled multiplex PCR. In the authors' own workflow: The number of nucleated cells in each sample was estimated by amplification of reference gene primers within the assay. To quantify the absolute abundance of each unique TCRbeta CDR3 rearrangement, sequence reads were collapsed and filtered. For each sample, productive Simpson clonality was calculated as the square root of Simpson's diversity index across productive rearrangements. TCRdb took over this immuneACCESS table, retaining in-frame rearrangements with V and J assigned. Such tables are incomplete; in checked studies, under half of the missing clones stem from an unresolved V gene, and the remainder is unexplained. That table is the source of V, J and clone size, and D and trimming were worked out from the DNA. The table for this sample lists 150,000 to 200,000 clones; roughly three quarters of them were counted only once. The biggest ten clones account for about 17% of the sample.

This clone appeared a single time. Its antigen is unknown. No qualities accompany the bases; no much larger clone lies one base away. The CDR3 sequence holds 13 residues, the cysteine and phenylalanine included. Only the CDR3 region is kept as DNA, spanning 39 bases read in frame from base 1. Relative to germline, V is missing 5 bases and J is missing 10 bases, with 7 bases of the junction outside any gene match. Beyond this particular receptor, the publication reports: Clinical and demographic metadata were provided uncurated, with the amount varying by source and participant.

Participants in the prospective study were enrolled through a virtual design, were aged about 18 to 90 years, and lived in 24 United States geographic areas. Cohort assignment in the prospective study relied on participant-reported clinical history from a screening survey and a study questionnaire. In the prospective study, mobile phlebotomists collected whole blood, serum and a nasopharyngeal or oropharyngeal swab from each participant. Prospective study participants could optionally give additional blood draws and questionnaires over an approximately two-month period. Before DNA extraction, prospective study blood samples were shipped either frozen or at room temperature.

The V gene is TRBV12-3 or TRBV12-4 and the J gene is TRBJ1-1, and TRBD1 matches 10 of the central bases. The source is a woman between 50 and 59 years old with acute COVID-19. Sequenced input: PBMCs or T cells enriched from blood (not recorded which). The CDR3 region: CASSRLDRGGAFF. The nucleotides are TGTGCCAGCAGTCGCCTGGACAGGGGGGGAGCTTTCTTT.